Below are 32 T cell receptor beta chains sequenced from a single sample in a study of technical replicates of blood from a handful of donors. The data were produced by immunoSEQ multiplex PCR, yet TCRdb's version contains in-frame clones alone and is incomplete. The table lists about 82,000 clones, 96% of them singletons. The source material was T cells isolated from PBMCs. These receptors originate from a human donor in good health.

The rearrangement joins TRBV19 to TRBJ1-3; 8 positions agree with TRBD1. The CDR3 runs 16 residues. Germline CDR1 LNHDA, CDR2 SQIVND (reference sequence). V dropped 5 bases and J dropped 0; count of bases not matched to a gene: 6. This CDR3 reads CASSRGTGYSGNTIYF. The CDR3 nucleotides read TGTGCCAGTAGTCGGGGGACAGGCTACTCTGGAAACACCATATATTTT.

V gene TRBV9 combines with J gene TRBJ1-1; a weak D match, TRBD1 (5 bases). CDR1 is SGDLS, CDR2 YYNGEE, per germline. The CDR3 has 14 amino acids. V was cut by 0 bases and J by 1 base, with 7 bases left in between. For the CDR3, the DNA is TGTGCCAGCAGCGTAGCAGGGCAGAACACTGAAGCTTTCTTT. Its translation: CASSVAGQNTEAFF. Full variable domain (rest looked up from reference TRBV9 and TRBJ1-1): DSGVTQTPKHLITATGQRVTLRCSPRSGDLSVYWYQQSLDQGLQFLIQYYNGEERAKGNILERFSAQQFPDLHSELNLSSLELGDSALYFCASSVAGQNTEAFFGQGTRLTVV.

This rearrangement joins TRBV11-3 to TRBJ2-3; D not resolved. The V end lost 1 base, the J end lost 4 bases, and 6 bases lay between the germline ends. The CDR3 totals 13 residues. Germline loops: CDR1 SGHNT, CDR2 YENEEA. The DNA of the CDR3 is TGTGCCAGCAGCTTAGTTCAGGCAGATACGCAGTATTTT. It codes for CASSLVQADTQYF. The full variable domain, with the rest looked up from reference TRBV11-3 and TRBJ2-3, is EAGVVQSPRYKIIEKKQPVAFWCNPISGHNTLYWYLQNLGQGPELLIRYENEEAVDDSQLPKDRFSAERLKGVDSTLKIQPAELGDSAVYLCASSLVQADTQYFGPGTRLTVL.

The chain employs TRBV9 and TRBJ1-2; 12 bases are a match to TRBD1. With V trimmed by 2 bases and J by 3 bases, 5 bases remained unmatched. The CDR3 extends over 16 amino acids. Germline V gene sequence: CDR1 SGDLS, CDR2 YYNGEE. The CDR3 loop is CASSVGTGGADYGYTF. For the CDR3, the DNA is TGTGCCAGCAGCGTGGGGACAGGGGGCGCCGACTATGGCTACACCTTC.

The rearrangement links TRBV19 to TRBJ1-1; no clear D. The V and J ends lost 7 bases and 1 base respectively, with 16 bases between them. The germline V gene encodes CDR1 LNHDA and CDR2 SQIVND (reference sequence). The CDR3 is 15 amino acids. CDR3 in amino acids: CASKSGEGGNTEAFF. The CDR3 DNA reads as TGTGCCAGTAAGTCGGGAGAAGGAGGGAACACTGAAGCTTTCTTT.

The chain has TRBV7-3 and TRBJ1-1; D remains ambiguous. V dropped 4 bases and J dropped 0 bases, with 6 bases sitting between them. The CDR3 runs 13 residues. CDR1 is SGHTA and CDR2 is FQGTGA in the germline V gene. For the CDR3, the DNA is TGTGCCAGCAGCTCCGGTCTGAACACTGAAGCTTTCTTT. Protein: CASSSGLNTEAFF.

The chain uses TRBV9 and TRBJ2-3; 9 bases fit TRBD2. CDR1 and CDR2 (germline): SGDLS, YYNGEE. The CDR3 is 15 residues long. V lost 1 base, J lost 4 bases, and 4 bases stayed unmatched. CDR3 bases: TGTGCCAGCAGCGTATTTAGCGGGAGCGCAGATACGCAGTATTTT. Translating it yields CASSVFSGSADTQYF. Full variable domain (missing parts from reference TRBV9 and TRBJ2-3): DSGVTQTPKHLITATGQRVTLRCSPRSGDLSVYWYQQSLDQGLQFLIQYYNGEERAKGNILERFSAQQFPDLHSELNLSSLELGDSALYFCASSVFSGSADTQYFGPGTRLTVL.

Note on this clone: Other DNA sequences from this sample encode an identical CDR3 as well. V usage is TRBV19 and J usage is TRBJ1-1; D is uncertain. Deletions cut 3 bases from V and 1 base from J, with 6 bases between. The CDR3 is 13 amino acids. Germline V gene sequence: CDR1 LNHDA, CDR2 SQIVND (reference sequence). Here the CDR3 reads CASSISGNTEAFF. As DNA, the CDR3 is TGTGCCAGTAGTATCTCGGGGAACACTGAAGCTTTCTTT.

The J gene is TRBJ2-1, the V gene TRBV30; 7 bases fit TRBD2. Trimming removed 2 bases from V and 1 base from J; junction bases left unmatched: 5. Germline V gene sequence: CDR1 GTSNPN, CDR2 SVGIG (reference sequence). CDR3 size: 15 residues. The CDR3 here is CAWSWTGGSYNEQFF. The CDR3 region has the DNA TGTGCCTGGAGTTGGACGGGAGGATCCTACAATGAGCAGTTCTTC.

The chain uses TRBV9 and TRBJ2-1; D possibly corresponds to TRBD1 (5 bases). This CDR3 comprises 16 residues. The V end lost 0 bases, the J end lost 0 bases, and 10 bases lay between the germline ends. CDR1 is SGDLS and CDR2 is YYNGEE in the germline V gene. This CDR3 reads CASSVGGRGSYNEQFF. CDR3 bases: TGTGCCAGCAGCGTAGGCGGTAGGGGCTCCTACAATGAGCAGTTCTTC.

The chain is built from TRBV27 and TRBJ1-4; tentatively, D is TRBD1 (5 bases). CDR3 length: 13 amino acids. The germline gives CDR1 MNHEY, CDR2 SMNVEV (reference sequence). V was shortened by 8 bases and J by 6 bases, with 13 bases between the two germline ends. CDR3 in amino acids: CASGSGLHEKLFF. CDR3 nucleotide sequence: TGTGCCAGCGGCTCAGGGCTGCATGAAAAACTGTTTTTT.

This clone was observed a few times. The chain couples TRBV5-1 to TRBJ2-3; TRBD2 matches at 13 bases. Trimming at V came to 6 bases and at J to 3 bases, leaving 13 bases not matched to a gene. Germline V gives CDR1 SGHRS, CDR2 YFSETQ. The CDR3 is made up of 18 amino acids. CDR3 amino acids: CASTSLGGTSGITDTQYF. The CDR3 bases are TGCGCCAGCACCAGCTTGGGGGGGACTAGCGGGATAACAGATACGCAGTATTTT.

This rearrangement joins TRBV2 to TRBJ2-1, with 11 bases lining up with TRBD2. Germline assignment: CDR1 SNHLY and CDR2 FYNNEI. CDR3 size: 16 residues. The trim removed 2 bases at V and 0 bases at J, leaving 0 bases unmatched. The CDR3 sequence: CASSETSGSSYNEQFF. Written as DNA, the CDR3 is TGTGCCAGCAGTGAAACTAGCGGGAGCTCCTACAATGAGCAGTTCTTC.

This chain's CDR3 is CSSRAGSTGELFF. As DNA, the CDR3 is TGCAGCTCCCGCGCAGGGTCCACCGGGGAGCTGTTTTTT. The chain carries TRBV29-1 and TRBJ2-2, with D possibly TRBD1 on 5 matching bases. The V gene's germline CDR1 is SQVTM and CDR2 ANQGSEA. The CDR3 covers 13 residues. Trimming cost V 8 bases and J 4 bases, with 14 bases left between them.

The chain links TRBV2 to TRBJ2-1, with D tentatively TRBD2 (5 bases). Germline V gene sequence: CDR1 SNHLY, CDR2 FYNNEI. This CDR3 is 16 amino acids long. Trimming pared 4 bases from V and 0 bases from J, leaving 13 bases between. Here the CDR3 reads CASSVRGWDSYNEQFF. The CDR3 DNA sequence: TGTGCCAGCAGTGTCCGGGGTTGGGACTCCTACAATGAGCAGTTCTTC.

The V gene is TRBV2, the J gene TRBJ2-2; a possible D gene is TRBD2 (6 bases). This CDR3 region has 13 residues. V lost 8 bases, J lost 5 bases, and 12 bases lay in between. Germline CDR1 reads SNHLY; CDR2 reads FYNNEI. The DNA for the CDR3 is TGTGCCAGCGGGGGGACCAGGACCGGGGAGCTGTTTTTT. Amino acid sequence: CASGGTRTGELFF. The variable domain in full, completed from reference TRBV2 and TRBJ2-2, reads EPEVTQTPSHQVTQMGQEVILRCVPISNHLYFYWYRQILGQKVEFLVSFYNNEISEKSEIFDDQFSVERPDGSNFTLKIRSTKLEDSAMYFCASGGTRTGELFFGEGSRLTVL.

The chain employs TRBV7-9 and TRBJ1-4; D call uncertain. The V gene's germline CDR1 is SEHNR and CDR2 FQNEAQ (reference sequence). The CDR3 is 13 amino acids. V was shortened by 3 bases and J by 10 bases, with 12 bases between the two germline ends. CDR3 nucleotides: TGTGCCAGCAGCTTCGCGGCTGACGGAAAACTGTTTTTT. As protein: CASSFAADGKLFF.

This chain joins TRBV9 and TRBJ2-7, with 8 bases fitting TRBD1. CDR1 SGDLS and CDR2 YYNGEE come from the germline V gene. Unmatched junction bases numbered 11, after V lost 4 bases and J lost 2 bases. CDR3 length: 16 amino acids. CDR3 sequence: CASSSGVGQGTYEQYF. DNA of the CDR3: TGTGCCAGCAGCTCAGGGGTAGGACAGGGTACCTACGAGCAGTACTTC.

CDR3 loop: CASRRTSGRGDTQYF. In DNA, the CDR3 is TGTGCCAGCAGACGGACTAGCGGGAGAGGGGATACGCAGTATTTT. The rearrangement joins TRBV6-5 to TRBJ2-3; TRBD2 matches 13 bases. The CDR3 has 15 residues. V shed 6 bases, J shed 6 bases, and the junction held 6 bases outside the gene matches. Germline CDR1 MNHEY, CDR2 SVGAGI.

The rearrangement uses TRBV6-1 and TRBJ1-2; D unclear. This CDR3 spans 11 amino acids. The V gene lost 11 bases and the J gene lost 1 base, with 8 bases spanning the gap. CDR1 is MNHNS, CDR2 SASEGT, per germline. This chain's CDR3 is CALTINYGYTF. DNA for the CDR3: TGTGCCCTGACTATTAACTATGGCTACACCTTC.

The CDR3 is CAWSILAGVGEQFF. The CDR3 coding sequence is TGTGCCTGGAGCATACTAGCGGGAGTAGGGGAGCAGTTCTTC. The chain employs TRBV30 and TRBJ2-1; 11 bases map to TRBD2. The CDR3 has 14 residues. V dropped 3 bases and J dropped 10; count of bases not matched to a gene: 8. The germline gives CDR1 GTSNPN, CDR2 SVGIG (reference sequence).

CDR3 nucleotide sequence: TGTGCCAGCAGCGGGGGACAGGGGAGCATAATGACCCAGTACTTC. Its protein product is CASSGGQGSIMTQYF. This sequence joins TRBV6-1 and TRBJ2-5, with 10 bases lining up with TRBD1. Germline V lookup: CDR1 MNHNS, CDR2 SASEGT. V lost 6 bases and J lost 7; bases outside the gene matches: 11. This CDR3 has 15 residues.

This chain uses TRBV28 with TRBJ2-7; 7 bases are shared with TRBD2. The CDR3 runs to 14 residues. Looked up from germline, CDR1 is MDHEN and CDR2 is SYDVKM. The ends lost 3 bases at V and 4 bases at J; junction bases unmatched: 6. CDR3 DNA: TGTGCCAGCAGTTTCGTTGGCGGGAGTTACGAGCAGTACTTC. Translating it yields CASSFVGGSYEQYF.

CDR3 nucleotides: TGCGCCAGCAGCTTGGGAAATAGCGGGATAGGGTCCTACAATGAGCAGTTCTTC. Encoded protein: CASSLGNSGIGSYNEQFF. V gene TRBV5-1 combines with J gene TRBJ2-1, with TRBD2 identical over 8 bases. Germline loops: CDR1 SGHRS, CDR2 YFSETQ. V was pared by 0 bases and J by 1 base, with 9 bases of the junction left unmatched. The CDR3 extends over 18 amino acids. Full variable domain (rest looked up from reference TRBV5-1 and TRBJ2-1): KAGVTQTPRYLIKTRGQQVTLSCSPISGHRSVSWYQQTPGQGLQFLFEYFSETQRNKGNFPGRFSGRQFSNSRSEMNVSTLELGDSALYLCASSLGNSGIGSYNEQFFGPGTRLTVL.

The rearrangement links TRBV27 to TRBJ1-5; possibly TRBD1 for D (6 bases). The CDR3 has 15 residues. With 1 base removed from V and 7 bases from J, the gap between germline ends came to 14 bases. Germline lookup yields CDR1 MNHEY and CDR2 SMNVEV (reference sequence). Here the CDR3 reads CASSLFSGGGQPQHF. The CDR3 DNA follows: TGTGCCAGCAGTTTATTTAGCGGGGGCGGCCAGCCCCAGCATTTT.

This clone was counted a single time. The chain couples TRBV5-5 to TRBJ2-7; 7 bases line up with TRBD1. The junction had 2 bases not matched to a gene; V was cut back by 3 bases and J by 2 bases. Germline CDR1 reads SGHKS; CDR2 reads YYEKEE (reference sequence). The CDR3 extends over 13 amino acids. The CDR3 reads CASSSTGAYEQYF. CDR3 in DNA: TGTGCCAGCAGCTCCACAGGGGCCTACGAGCAGTACTTC.

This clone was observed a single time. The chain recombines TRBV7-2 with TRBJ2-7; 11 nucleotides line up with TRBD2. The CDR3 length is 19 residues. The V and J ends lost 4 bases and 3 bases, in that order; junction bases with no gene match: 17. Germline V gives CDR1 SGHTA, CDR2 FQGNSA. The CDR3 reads CASSSSLAGGPGSNYEQYF. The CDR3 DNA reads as TGTGCCAGCAGCTCTTCCTTAGCGGGAGGGCCGGGTTCGAACTACGAGCAGTACTTC.

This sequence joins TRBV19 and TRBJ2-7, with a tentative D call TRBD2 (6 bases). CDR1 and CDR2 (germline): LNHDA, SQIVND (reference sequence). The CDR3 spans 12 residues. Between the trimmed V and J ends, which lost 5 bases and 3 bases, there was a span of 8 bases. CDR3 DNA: TGTGCCAGTAGTGGGGGAGGCTACGAGCAGTACTTC. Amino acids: CASSGGGYEQYF.

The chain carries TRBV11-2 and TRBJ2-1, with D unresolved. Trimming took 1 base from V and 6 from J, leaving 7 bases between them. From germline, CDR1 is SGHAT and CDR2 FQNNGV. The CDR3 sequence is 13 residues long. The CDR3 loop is CASSLASGNEQFF. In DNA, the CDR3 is TGTGCCAGCAGCTTAGCGAGTGGCAATGAGCAGTTCTTC.

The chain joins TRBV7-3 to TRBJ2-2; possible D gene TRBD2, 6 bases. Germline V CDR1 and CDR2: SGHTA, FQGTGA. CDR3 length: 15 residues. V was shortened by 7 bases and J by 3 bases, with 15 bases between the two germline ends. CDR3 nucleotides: TGTGCCAGCAACAAGGGACTCCCCTACACCGGGGAGCTGTTTTTT. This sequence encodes CASNKGLPYTGELFF.

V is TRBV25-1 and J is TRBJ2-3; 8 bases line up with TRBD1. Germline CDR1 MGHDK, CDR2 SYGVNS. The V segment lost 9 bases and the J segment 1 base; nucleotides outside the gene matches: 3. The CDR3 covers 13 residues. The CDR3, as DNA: TGTGCCAGATTGGACAGGGGCACAGATACGCAGTATTTT. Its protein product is CARLDRGTDTQYF.

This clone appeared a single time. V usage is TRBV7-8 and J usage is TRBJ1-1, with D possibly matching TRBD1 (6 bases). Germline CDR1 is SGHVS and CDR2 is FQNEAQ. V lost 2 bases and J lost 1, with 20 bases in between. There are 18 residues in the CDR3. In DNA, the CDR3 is TGTGCCAGCAGCTTACCCCGAAGACCGGGACAACAGAACACTGAAGCTTTCTTT. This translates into CASSLPRRPGQQNTEAFF.